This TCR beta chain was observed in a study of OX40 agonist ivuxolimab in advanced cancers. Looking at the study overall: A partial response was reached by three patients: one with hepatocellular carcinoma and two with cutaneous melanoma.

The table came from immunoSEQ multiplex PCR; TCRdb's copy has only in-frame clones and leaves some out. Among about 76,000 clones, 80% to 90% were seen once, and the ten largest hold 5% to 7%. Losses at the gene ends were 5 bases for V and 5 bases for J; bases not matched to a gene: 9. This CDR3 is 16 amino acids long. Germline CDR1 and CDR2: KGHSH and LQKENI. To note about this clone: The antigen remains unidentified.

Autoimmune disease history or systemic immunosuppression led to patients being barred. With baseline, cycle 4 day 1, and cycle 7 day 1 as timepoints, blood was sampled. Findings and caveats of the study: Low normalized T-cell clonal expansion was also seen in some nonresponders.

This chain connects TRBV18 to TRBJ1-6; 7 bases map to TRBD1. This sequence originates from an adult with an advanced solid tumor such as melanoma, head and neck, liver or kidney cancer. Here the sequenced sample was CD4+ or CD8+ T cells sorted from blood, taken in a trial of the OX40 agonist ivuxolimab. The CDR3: CASSLLDRRDNSPLHF. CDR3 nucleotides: TGTGCCAGCTCATTATTGGACAGGCGAGATAATTCACCCCTCCACTTT.